This entry is about one TCR beta chain. The target antigen is unknown. The data derive from a study of shared clonotypes between healthy human individuals. Whole-study results and caveats: Larger estimated richness was generally recorded for naive subsets relative to memory subsets.

TCRdb keeps only in-frame clones here, not all; method: immunoSEQ multiplex PCR. The sample holds about 2.4 million clones, approximately 92% seen once. Unmatched junction bases numbered 12, after V lost 3 bases and J lost 13 bases. The germline CDR1 and CDR2 sequences are GTSNPN and SVGIG (reference sequence). The CDR3 has 14 amino acids. None of the donors, who were healthy HIV-negative adults, had recently had acute infections or vaccinations. The rearrangement joins TRBV30 to TRBJ2-1; TRBD2 matches at 10 bases. The material sequenced was naive CD4+ T cells sorted from blood. Subset of the sample: CD45RA+ positively selected. The source is a man aged 18 to 30 in good health. The CDR3 spells CAWRGLAGVGQQFF. DNA of the CDR3: TGTGCCTGGAGAGGGCTAGCGGGAGTAGGTCAACAGTTCTTC.